This T cell receptor beta chain was identified in a study of blood T cell repertoires in COVID-19. Study information: Acute and convalescent COVID-19 samples came from the United States, Italy and Spain.

Profiling relied on immunoSEQ multiplex PCR, and the TCRdb table lists in-frame clones only, not all of them. The sample holds about 300,000 clones, about 90% seen once. Germline CDR1 MGHDK, CDR2 SYGVNS. This CDR3 is 13 amino acids long. V lost 10 bases and J lost 10, with 17 bases in between. Sequences were obtained from peripheral blood. The V call is TRBV25-1, the J call TRBJ1-6; a possible D gene is TRBD1 (5 bases). The origin of this receptor is a man aged 18 to 35 who had recovered from COVID-19. The CDR3 reads CATSLGGGSPLHF. Written as DNA, the CDR3 is TGTGCCACCTCCCTGGGGGGTGGATCACCCCTCCACTTT.